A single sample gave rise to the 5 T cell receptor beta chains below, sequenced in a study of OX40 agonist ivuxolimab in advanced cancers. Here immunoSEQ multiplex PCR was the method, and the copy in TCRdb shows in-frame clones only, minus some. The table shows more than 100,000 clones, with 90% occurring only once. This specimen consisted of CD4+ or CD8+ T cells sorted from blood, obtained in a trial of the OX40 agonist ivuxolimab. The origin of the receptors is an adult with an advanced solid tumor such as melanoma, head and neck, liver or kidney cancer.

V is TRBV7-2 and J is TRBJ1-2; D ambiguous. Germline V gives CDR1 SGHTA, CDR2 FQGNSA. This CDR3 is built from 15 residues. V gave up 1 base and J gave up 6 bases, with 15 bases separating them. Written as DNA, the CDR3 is TGTGCCAGCAGCTTAGTTATGGCCCACTATGATGGCTACACCTTC. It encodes CASSLVMAHYDGYTF.

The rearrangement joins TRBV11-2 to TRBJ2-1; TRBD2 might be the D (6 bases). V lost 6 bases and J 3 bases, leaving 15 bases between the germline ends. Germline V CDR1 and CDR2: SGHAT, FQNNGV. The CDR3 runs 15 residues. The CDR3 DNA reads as TGTGCCAGCAGTCAAACGGCGGGACTCTACAATGAGCAGTTCTTC. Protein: CASSQTAGLYNEQFF. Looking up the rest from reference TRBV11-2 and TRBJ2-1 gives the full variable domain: EAGVAQSPRYKIIEKRQSVAFWCNPISGHATLYWYQQILGQGPKLLIQFQNNGVVDDSQLPKDRFSAERLKGVDSTLKIQPAKLEDSAVYLCASSQTAGLYNEQFFGPGTRLTVL.

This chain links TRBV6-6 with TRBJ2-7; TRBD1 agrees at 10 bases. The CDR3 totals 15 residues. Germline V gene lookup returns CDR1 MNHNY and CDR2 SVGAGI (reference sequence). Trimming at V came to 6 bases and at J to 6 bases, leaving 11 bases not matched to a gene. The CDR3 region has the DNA TGTGCCAGCAGCCCAAACTATGGGACAGGGGCCGAGCAGTACTTC. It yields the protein CASSPNYGTGAEQYF.

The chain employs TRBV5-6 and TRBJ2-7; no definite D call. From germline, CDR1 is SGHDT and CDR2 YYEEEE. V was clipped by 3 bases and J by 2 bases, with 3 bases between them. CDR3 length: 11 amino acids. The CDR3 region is CASSSTYEQYF. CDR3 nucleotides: TGTGCCAGCAGCTCGACCTACGAGCAGTACTTC.

The CDR3 sequence: CASSLDGSSGAYEQYF. DNA of the CDR3: TGTGCCAGCAGCTTAGACGGCTCCTCGGGGGCCTACGAGCAGTACTTC. This chain connects TRBV7-2 to TRBJ2-7, with D possibly TRBD2 on 6 matching bases. V gave up 1 base and J gave up 2 bases, with 15 bases separating them. The V gene's germline CDR1 is SGHTA and CDR2 FQGNSA. This CDR3 region has 16 residues.